Listed here is a single T cell receptor (beta chain). Its specificity is unknown. The data were obtained in a study of chemoradiotherapy in HPV16-positive cancers. Samples were taken several times over chemoradiotherapy. The table came from immunoSEQ multiplex PCR; TCRdb's copy has only in-frame clones and leaves some out. The data hold some 4,000 clones, with 91% observed a single time. The study, taken as a whole, reports: Better recurrence-free survival went with HPV-responsive T-cell expansion in HPV16-positive patients. Non-HPV-specific T cells did not expand in tumors during treatment, whereas candidate HPV-specific clones and E7-related motifs did. The functional HPV-specific definition rests on just a couple of HPV16-positive patients.

From germline, CDR1 is ENHRY and CDR2 SYGVKD. The CDR3 covers 12 residues. V was shortened by 3 bases and J by 1 base, with 4 bases between the two germline ends. Sample: tumor tissue, taken from a patient who underwent chemoradiotherapy. The J gene is TRBJ2-7, the V gene TRBV10-3, with no clear D. This TCR was sampled from a human donor with HPV-associated anogenital cancer. The CDR3 here is CAISDSSYEQYF. CDR3 DNA sequence: TGTGCCATCAGTGACAGTTCCTACGAGCAGTACTTC.